This TCR beta chain is from a study of beta chain features in type 1 diabetes. Findings and caveats of the study: There was a moderate but significant shortening of TCRB CDR3s in all four CD4+ subsets of Type 1 diabetes patients.

All of the isolated RNA was reverse transcribed, so expressed TCRB transcripts were sequenced. Repertoires were generated with immunoSEQ multiplex PCR, while TCRdb's copy carries only in-frame clones and drops some. This sample has under 850,000 clones, with around an eighth found just once. The V gene end was trimmed by 2 bases and the J gene end by 4 bases; junction bases not matched to a gene: 5. The germline V gene encodes CDR1 KGHSH and CDR2 LQKENI. The CDR3 extends over 15 amino acids. In its sample, this clone was seen a few times. No antigen is known for it. The sequencing sample was made of naive CD4+ T cells from blood. The J gene is TRBJ2-3, the V gene TRBV18; 8 bases are shared with TRBD1. This TCR was recovered from a man younger than 35 with type 1 diabetes. The CDR3 region has the DNA TGTGCCAGCTCACCAAACAGGGGGGTCGCAGATACGCAGTATTTT. Residues: CASSPNRGVADTQYF.